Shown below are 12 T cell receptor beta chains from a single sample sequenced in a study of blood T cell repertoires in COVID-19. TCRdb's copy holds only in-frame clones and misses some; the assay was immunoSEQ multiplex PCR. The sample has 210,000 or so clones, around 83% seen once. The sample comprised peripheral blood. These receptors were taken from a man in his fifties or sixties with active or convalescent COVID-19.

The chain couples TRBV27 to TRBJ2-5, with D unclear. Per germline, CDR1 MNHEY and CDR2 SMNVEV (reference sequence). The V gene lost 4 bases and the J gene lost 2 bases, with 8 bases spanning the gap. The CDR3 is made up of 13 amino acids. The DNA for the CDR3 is TGTGCCAGCAGTTCTCGGAGTCAAGAGACCCAGTACTTC. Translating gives CASSSRSQETQYF.

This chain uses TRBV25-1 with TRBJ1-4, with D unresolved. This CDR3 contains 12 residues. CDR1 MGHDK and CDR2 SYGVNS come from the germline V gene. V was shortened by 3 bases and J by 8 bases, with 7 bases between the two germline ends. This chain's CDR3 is CASSDGREKLFF. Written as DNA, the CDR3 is TGTGCCAGCAGTGATGGGCGAGAAAAACTGTTTTTT.

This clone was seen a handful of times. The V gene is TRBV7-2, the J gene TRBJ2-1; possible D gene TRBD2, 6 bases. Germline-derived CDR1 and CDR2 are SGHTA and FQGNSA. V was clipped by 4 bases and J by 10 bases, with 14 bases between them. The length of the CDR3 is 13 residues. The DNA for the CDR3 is TGTGCCAGCAGCTCCCGGGGGACGGACGAGCAGTTCTTC. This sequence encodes CASSSRGTDEQFF.

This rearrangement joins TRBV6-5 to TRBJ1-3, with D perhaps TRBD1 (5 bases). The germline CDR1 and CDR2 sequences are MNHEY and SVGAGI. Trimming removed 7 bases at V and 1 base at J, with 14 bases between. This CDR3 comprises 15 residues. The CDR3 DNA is TGTGCCAGCACCCAAAGCGGGGGATCTGGAAACACCATATATTTT. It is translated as CASTQSGGSGNTIYF.

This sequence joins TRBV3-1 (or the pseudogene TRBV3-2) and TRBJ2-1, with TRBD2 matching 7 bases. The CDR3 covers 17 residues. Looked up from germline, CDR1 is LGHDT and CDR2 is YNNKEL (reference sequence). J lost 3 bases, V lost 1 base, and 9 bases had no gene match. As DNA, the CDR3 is TGTGCCAGCAGCCAAGCGGAAGTAGCGGGCTTCTACAATGAGCAGTTCTTC. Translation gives CASSQAEVAGFYNEQFF.

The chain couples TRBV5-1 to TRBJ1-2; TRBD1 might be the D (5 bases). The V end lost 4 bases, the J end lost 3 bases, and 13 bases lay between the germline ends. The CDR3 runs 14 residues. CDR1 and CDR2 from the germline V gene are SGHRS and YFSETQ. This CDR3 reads CASSITPGDYGYTF. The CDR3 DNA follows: TGCGCCAGCAGCATAACTCCGGGGGACTATGGCTACACCTTC.

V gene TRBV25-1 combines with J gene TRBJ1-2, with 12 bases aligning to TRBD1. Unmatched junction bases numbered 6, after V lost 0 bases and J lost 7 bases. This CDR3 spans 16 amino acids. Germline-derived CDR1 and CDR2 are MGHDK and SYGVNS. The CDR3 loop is CASSEYKGQGAPGYTF. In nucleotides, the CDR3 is TGTGCCAGCAGTGAATACAAGGGACAGGGGGCGCCTGGCTACACCTTC.

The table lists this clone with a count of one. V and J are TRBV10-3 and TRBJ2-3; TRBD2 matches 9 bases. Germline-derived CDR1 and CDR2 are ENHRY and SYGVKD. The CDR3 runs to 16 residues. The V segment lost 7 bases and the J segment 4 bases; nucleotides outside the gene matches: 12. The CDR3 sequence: CAITPGTSQLADTQYF. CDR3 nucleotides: TGTGCCATCACCCCCGGGACTAGCCAGCTAGCAGATACGCAGTATTTT.

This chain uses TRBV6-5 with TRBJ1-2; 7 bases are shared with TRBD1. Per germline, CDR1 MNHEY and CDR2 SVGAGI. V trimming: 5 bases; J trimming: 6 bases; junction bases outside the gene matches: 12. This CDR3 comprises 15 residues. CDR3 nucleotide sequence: TGTGCCAGCAGTCTACAGGGGAACCCTGTCGATGGCTACACCTTC. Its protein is CASSLQGNPVDGYTF.

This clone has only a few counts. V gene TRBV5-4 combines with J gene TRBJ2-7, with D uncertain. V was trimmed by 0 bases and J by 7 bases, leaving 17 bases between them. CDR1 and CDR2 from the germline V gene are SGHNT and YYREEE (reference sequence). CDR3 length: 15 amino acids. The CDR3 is CASSLVQAYYEEQYF. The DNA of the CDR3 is TGTGCCAGCAGCTTGGTTCAAGCTTACTACGAGGAGCAGTACTTC.

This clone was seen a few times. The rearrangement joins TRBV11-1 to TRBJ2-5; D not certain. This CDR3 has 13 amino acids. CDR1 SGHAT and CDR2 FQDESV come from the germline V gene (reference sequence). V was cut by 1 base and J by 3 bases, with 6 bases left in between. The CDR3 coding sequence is TGTGCCAGCAGCTTAGGACTCAAAGAGACCCAGTACTTC. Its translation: CASSLGLKETQYF.

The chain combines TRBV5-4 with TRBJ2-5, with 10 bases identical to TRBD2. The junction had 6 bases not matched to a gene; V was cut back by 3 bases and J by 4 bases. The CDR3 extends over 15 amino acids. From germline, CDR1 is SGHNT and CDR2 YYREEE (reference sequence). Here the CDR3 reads CASSSLSGGGETQYF. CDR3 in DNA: TGTGCCAGCAGCTCCCTGAGCGGGGGGGGAGAGACCCAGTACTTC.